This section outlines one T cell receptor beta chain sequence together with its context. Original processing notes: How many nucleated cells were present was estimated from reference gene primer amplification. Generated by immunoSEQ multiplex PCR, the TCRdb table keeps only in-frame clones and is missing some. For V, J and clone size, that table is used; D and trimming come from the DNA. The sample lists about 74,000 clones, roughly four fifths occurring once. The sample is drawn from a study of blood T cell repertoires in COVID-19. Study as a whole: Material from acute and convalescent COVID-19 was sourced from the United States, Italy and Spain. Nucleic acid was either cDNA or gDNA, and it came from T cells, B-cell-depleted T cells, or PBMCs.

The specimen sequenced was peripheral blood. The TCR comes from a man aged 70 or older with acute or convalescent COVID-19.

CDR3 region: CASSLGDRGGYTF. The CDR3 DNA is TGTGCCAGCAGTTTAGGGGACAGGGGAGGCTACACCTTC. This chain links TRBV27 with TRBJ1-2; TRBD1 aligns across 10 bases. Germline lookup yields CDR1 MNHEY and CDR2 SMNVEV (reference sequence). The CDR3 runs to 13 residues. Trimming at V came to 2 bases and at J to 8 bases, leaving 2 bases not matched to a gene.